This T cell receptor beta chain stems from a study of shared T cell receptors in the human thymus. TCRdb's table, derived via immunoSEQ multiplex PCR, lists solely in-frame clones and lacks some. The data hold 500,000 to 550,000 clones, with approximately 80% observed a single time. This CDR3 region has 15 residues. J gave up 5 bases and V 7 bases, and 12 bases lay outside the gene matches. The germline gives CDR1 SNHLY, CDR2 FYNNEI. Another study also made use of these data, one on human thymus T cells. As that report states: Thymus tissue for the work was resected from patients undergoing corrective heart surgery. V and J gene usage appeared biased in thymic and blood repertoires. What related research reported was that thymic repertoires overlapped highly among unrelated individuals.

Material for sequencing was thymocytes. The V and J genes are TRBV2 and TRBJ2-7, with 9 positions matching TRBD1. This clonotype was obtained from a boy younger than two with a congenital heart defect. The CDR3 reads CASIPSDRGVHEQYF. In DNA, the CDR3 is TGTGCCAGCATCCCCTCGGACAGGGGTGTTCACGAGCAGTACTTC. Full variable domain (missing parts from reference TRBV2 and TRBJ2-7): EPEVTQTPSHQVTQMGQEVILRCVPISNHLYFYWYRQILGQKVEFLVSFYNNEISEKSEIFDDQFSVERPDGSNFTLKIRSTKLEDSAMYFCASIPSDRGVHEQYFGPGTRLTVT.